This TCR beta chain is from a study of blood T cell repertoires in COVID-19. Study summary: Samples of COVID-19 (acute and convalescent) were obtained from the United States, Italy and Spain. The analysed material was cDNA or gDNA that came from T cells, B-cell-depleted T cells, or PBMCs.

The V and J ends lost 6 bases and 1 base respectively, with 13 bases between them. Germline CDR1 reads MNHEY; CDR2 reads SVGAGI. CDR3 size: 15 residues. Participants reported their clinical history, and cohort assignment relied on those reports. The table came from immunoSEQ multiplex PCR; TCRdb's copy has only in-frame clones and leaves some out. The table records about 270,000 clones, approximately 91% of them present only once. V is TRBV6-5 and J is TRBJ1-5; D may be TRBD1 (6 bases). The TCR comes from a woman aged 40 to 49 with acute COVID-19. Sequenced input: PBMCs or T cells enriched from blood (not recorded which). CDR3 amino acids: CASRSQGQSNQPQHF. CDR3 nucleotide sequence: TGTGCCAGCAGATCACAGGGTCAAAGCAATCAGCCCCAGCATTTT.